The 14 T cell receptor beta chains reported below all come from one sample, sequenced in a study of glioma-infiltrating T cells. TCR alpha and beta CDR3 regions were amplified from RNA using iRepertoire nested multiplex PCR. One entry per CDR3 protein, called by TCRdb with MiXCR from the multiplex PCR reads. The sample lists about 410,000 distinct CDR3 sequences, around 45% occurring once. Material: glioma tissue, nonneoplastic brain tissue, or PBMCs (not recorded which). The receptor set was obtained from a human donor with low-grade glioma or glioblastoma, undergoing nonglioma brain surgery, or in good health (not recorded which).

This clonotype was recorded at least ten times. This chain links TRBV15 with TRBJ1-1; D is uncertain. V lost 0 bases and J 1 base, leaving 3 bases between the germline ends. CDR1 LNHNV and CDR2 YYDKDF come from the germline V gene (reference sequence). The CDR3 has 13 residues. The CDR3: CATSREQNTEAFF. CDR3 DNA: TGTGCCACCAGCAGAGAGCAGAACACTGAAGCTTTCTTT.

This chain links TRBV4-2 with TRBJ2-7, with D possibly called TRBD1 or TRBD2 (5 bases each). The CDR3 has 14 amino acids. Germline CDR1 LGHNA, CDR2 YNFKEQ. V was cut by 4 bases and J by 3 bases, with 13 bases left in between. CDR3 amino acids: CASSLRDVYYEQYF. The CDR3 DNA reads as TGTGCCAGCAGCCTCCGGGACGTATACTACGAGCAGTACTTC.

The chain employs TRBV19 and TRBJ1-1; D is unresolved. The V end lost 8 bases, the J end lost 1 base, and 14 bases lay between the germline ends. CDR1 is LNHDA, CDR2 SQIVND, per germline (reference sequence). The CDR3 is 14 residues long. CDR3 in amino acids: CASSYGRQNTEAFF. The CDR3 DNA reads TGTGCCAGTTCCTACGGCAGGCAGAACACTGAAGCTTTCTTT.

The genes are TRBV5-1 and TRBJ1-2, with unresolved D. V lost 6 bases and J 0 bases, leaving 15 bases between the germline ends. CDR3 length equals 15 residues. Germline CDR1 and CDR2: SGHRS and YFSETQ. In DNA form, the CDR3 reads TGCGCCAGCAAGAGGGTTGAGGAGGCTAACTATGGCTACACCTTC. Its protein is CASKRVEEANYGYTF.

Of note for this clonotype: This may be a read error: a much more frequent sequence differs by one nucleotide. The CDR3 DNA follows: TGTGCCAGCAGTCCGCGACTGAGCTCCTGCGAGCAGTACTTC. Its translation: CASSPRLSSCEQYF. The gene calls are TRBV27 and TRBJ2-7; the D is unclear. The CDR3 totals 14 residues. Germline CDR1 is MNHEY and CDR2 is SMNVEV (reference sequence).

This clonotype has just a few counts. This chain uses TRBV19 with TRBJ1-3; unclear D gene. This CDR3 region has 13 residues. Trimming pared 11 bases from V and 9 bases from J, leaving 20 bases between. Per germline, CDR1 LNHDA and CDR2 SQIVND (reference sequence). The CDR3, as DNA: TGTGCCGGAAGAGAGTCTTCCGCGGGCACCATATATTTT. It specifies CAGRESSAGTIYF.

As to this clonotype: A much larger clone differs from this one at a single base, so this may be a read error. The chain carries TRBV6-2 or TRBV6-3 and TRBJ2-7, with D unresolved. Germline V gene sequence: CDR1 MNHEY, CDR2 SVGEGT. CDR3 length: 12 amino acids. Between the trimmed V and J ends, which lost 7 bases and 9 bases, there was a span of 16 bases. The DNA for the CDR3 is TGTGCCAGCAACTACACCCATTGGGTGCAGTACTTC. It translates to CASNYTHWVQYF.

This clonotype occurred many times. The chain combines TRBV27 with TRBJ1-2, with no clear D. Germline CDR1 is MNHEY and CDR2 is SMNVEV (reference sequence). The CDR3 is made up of 15 amino acids. The V end was cut by 6 bases, the J end by 4 bases, with 18 bases between. CDR3 region: CASSQTTGWSYGYTF. In DNA form, the CDR3 reads TGTGCCAGCAGCCAAACGACGGGCTGGAGCTATGGCTACACCTTC.

The chain recombines TRBV20-1 with TRBJ1-1; D call uncertain. This CDR3 is built from 11 residues. Germline V gene data show CDR1 as DFQATT and CDR2 as SNEGSKA (reference sequence). V lost 3 bases and J lost 4, with 6 bases in between. The CDR3 nucleotides are TGCAGTGCTAGGTTTATCACTGAAGCTTTCTTT. Amino acids: CSARFITEAFF.

This chain joins TRBV7-2 and TRBJ2-7; 8 nucleotides match TRBD1. J lost 0 bases, V lost 5 bases, and 9 bases had no gene match. The germline V gene has CDR1 SGHTA and CDR2 FQGNSA. This CDR3 is 16 amino acids long. This chain's CDR3 is CASSLPTGGYSYEQYF. The DNA for the CDR3 is TGTGCCAGCAGCCTTCCCACAGGGGGATACTCCTACGAGCAGTACTTC.

This clonotype was seen only a few times. The chain recombines TRBV6-5 with TRBJ2-7; 8 bases fit TRBD2. Losses at the gene ends were 6 bases for V and 7 bases for J; bases not matched to a gene: 5. Germline CDR1 and CDR2: MNHEY and SVGAGI. This CDR3 region has 12 residues. The CDR3 region is CASSLVAGEQYF. CDR3 DNA sequence: TGTGCCAGCAGCTTGGTAGCGGGGGAGCAGTACTTC.

This chain joins TRBV6-2 or TRBV6-3 and TRBJ1-5; 7 bases are shared with TRBD1. This CDR3 spans 14 amino acids. V dropped 6 bases and J dropped 7; count of bases not matched to a gene: 9. The germline V gene encodes CDR1 MNHEY and CDR2 SVGEGT. CDR3 in DNA: TGTGCCAGCAGGGAGACAGGGACTAACCAGCCCCAGCATTTT. Translating gives CASRETGTNQPQHF.

The genes are TRBV6-1 and TRBJ2-7; D is ambiguous. From germline, CDR1 is MNHNS and CDR2 SASEGT. Trimming pared 6 bases from V and 6 bases from J, leaving 15 bases between. The CDR3 is 13 amino acids. Written as DNA, the CDR3 is TGTGCCAGCAGCGTAGTGCCGGGCGGCGAGCAGTACTTC. Amino acids: CASSVVPGGEQYF.

The chain combines TRBV6-5 with TRBJ2-1; TRBD2 aligns across 11 bases. Germline CDR1 reads MNHEY; CDR2 reads SVGAGI. This CDR3 has 16 residues. J was trimmed by 1 base and V by 4 bases; bases with no gene match: 3. The DNA of the CDR3 is TGTGCCAGCAGTTTCGGACTAGCGGGTTCCTACAATGAGCAGTTCTTC. This codes for CASSFGLAGSYNEQFF.